A selection of T cell receptor beta chains follows, all from one sample in a study of CD8 T cells in Susac syndrome. TCRdb itself ran the immunoSEQ multiplex PCR reads through MiXCR, one entry per CDR3 protein. Of 85,000 to 90,000 distinct CDR3 sequences detected, roughly 93% appear once; the ten largest clones hold 0.32%. The sample comprised CD8+ T cells from PBMCs. These TCRs come from a human donor in good health. CDR3s include the opening cysteine and the closing phenylalanine or tryptophan. A D gene is named only where the DNA matches it firmly. Rows give clone size only sometimes, using once, few, many, or a class for an expanded clone.

clone size,J gene,CDR3 length,V gene,D gene,CDR3 protein,CDR3 DNA
.,TRBJ2-7,12,TRBV29-1,TRBD1,CSVAGQGYEQYF,TGCAGCGTTGCCGGACAGGGCTACGAGCAGTACTTC
.,TRBJ2-5,15,TRBV4-1,.,CASSRAMASGETQYF,TGCGCCAGCTCCCGGGCCATGGCCTCCGGAGAGACCCAGTACTTC
.,TRBJ1-2,11,TRBV29-1,TRBD1,CSIRQGEGYTF,TGCAGCATCCGACAGGGGGAGGGCTACACCTTC
.,TRBJ2-7,16,TRBV3-1,TRBD1,CASSQTPQGNLYEQYF,TGTGCCAGCAGCCAAACGCCACAGGGGAATCTCTACGAGCAGTACTTC
.,TRBJ1-1,14,TRBV11-2,.,CASSPSWGKTEAFF,TGTGCCAGCAGCCCATCATGGGGGAAAACTGAAGCTTTCTTT
.,TRBJ2-3,14,TRBV2,.,CASSGTASTDTQYF,TGTGCCAGCAGTGGGACGGCTAGCACAGATACGCAGTATTTT
.,TRBJ1-6,16,TRBV20-1,.,CSAADPGTGDNSPLHF,TGCAGTGCTGCGGACCCGGGAACAGGAGATAATTCACCCCTCCACTTT
.,TRBJ2-6,15,TRBV5-4,.,CASSWGLAGANVLTF,TGTGCCAGCAGCTGGGGCCTGGCTGGGGCCAACGTCCTGACTTTC
.,TRBJ2-2,13,TRBV24-1,.,CATSDLGSEELFF,TGTGCCACCAGTGATTTAGGGAGCGAGGAGCTGTTTTTT
.,TRBJ2-3,18,TRBV9,TRBD1,CASSGDLFGTGGTDTQYF,TGTGCCAGCAGCGGGGACTTATTCGGGACAGGTGGAACGGATACGCAGTATTTT
.,TRBJ2-5,14,TRBV4-1,TRBD1,CASTQDRGYETQYF,TGCGCCAGCACCCAAGACAGGGGGTACGAGACCCAGTACTTC
once,TRBJ1-5,15,TRBV4-1,.,CASSQDGHGNQPQHF,TGCGCCAGCAGCCAAGATGGACACGGCAATCAGCCCCAGCATTTT
.,TRBJ2-7,12,TRBV2,.,CASSEPPYEQYF,TGTGCCAGCAGTGAACCCCCGTACGAGCAGTACTTC
.,TRBJ1-1,16,TRBV12-3/TRBV12-4,.,CASSHGKGQEDTEAFF,TGTGCCAGCAGCCATGGTAAGGGTCAGGAAGACACTGAAGCTTTCTTT
.,TRBJ2-1,16,TRBV20-1,.,CSARDQASAYYNEQFF,TGCAGTGCTAGAGATCAGGCTAGCGCTTACTACAATGAGCAGTTCTTC
.,TRBJ2-1,14,TRBV10-3,TRBD2,CAISPSGGLDEQFF,TGTGCCATCAGTCCTAGCGGGGGGCTTGATGAGCAGTTCTTC
.,TRBJ1-1,16,TRBV5-1,.,CASSLALGGLDTEAFF,TGCGCCAGCAGCTTGGCCTTGGGGGGTCTAGACACTGAAGCTTTCTTT
.,TRBJ1-6,16,TRBV21-1,.,CASSKARQGSYSPLHF,TGTGCCAGCAGCAAAGCGCGCCAGGGGAGTTATTCACCCCTCCACTTT
.,TRBJ2-7,13,TRBV6-5,.,CASSLGARAEQYF,TGTGCCAGCAGTTTAGGGGCCCGGGCGGAGCAGTACTTC